A single sample gave rise to the 20 T cell receptor beta chains below, sequenced in a study of CD4 T cells in relation to SARS-CoV-2 and coronaviruses (dated by TCRdb to the early 2020s). Preparation of the library involved the immunoSEQ multiplex PCR assay. TCRdb provides this immuneACCESS table in a form limited to in-frame rearrangements. Some clones are lacking; in checked studies, under half of them reflect an unresolved V gene, and why the rest are absent is not known. Here the sample has roughly 20,000 clones; about 70% occur a single time. The top ten clones comprise approximately 30% of the sample. CD4+ T cells from unexposed donors were collected before the COVID-19 pandemic (2011-2018). After more than 9 days of culture, CD4+ T cells were isolated with the EasySep CD4+ T cell isolation kit. These receptors lack a known antigen. The sequenced sample was CD4+ T cells from PBMCs, cultured in vitro. The receptors here all came from a human donor in good health.

The chain couples TRBV5-1 to TRBJ2-3; 11 bases are shared with TRBD2. Looked up from germline, CDR1 is SGHRS and CDR2 is YFSETQ. The CDR3 covers 17 residues. V lost 2 bases, J lost 3 bases, and 8 bases stayed unmatched. In DNA, the CDR3 is TGCGCCAGCAGCTTAGGGCTTCTAGCGGGAGGTACAGATACGCAGTATTTT. It codes for CASSLGLLAGGTDTQYF.

This sequence joins TRBV18 and TRBJ2-5; a possible D gene is TRBD2 (7 bases). Germline-derived CDR1 and CDR2 are KGHSH and LQKENI. Trimming left V 2 bases short and J 2 bases short, with 12 bases between. This CDR3 region has 15 residues. In nucleotides, the CDR3 is TGTGCCAGCTCACCAAGGGGGGGCCAGCAAGAGACCCAGTACTTC. As protein: CASSPRGGQQETQYF.

J is TRBJ2-5 and V is TRBV18, with TRBD2 as a possible D gene (6 bases). CDR3 size: 18 residues. Trimming removed 1 base from V and 5 bases from J, with 23 bases in between. Germline V gene sequence: CDR1 KGHSH, CDR2 LQKENI. The CDR3 protein is CASSPLVRGARRWETQYF. The CDR3 bases are TGTGCCAGCTCACCACTCGTGCGGGGCGCTCGGAGGTGGGAGACCCAGTACTTC.

The CDR3 loop reads CASSERLLSYEQYF. CDR3 DNA: TGTGCCAGCAGCGAGCGGCTATTATCCTACGAGCAGTACTTC. The chain recombines TRBV7-2 with TRBJ2-7; tentatively, D is TRBD2 (5 bases). The CDR3 spans 14 residues. Germline V gene data show CDR1 as SGHTA and CDR2 as FQGNSA. V lost 5 bases and J 1 base, leaving 12 bases between the germline ends. Full variable domain (missing parts from reference TRBV7-2 and TRBJ2-7): GAGVSQSPSNKVTEKGKDVELRCDPISGHTALYWYRQSLGQGLEFLIYFQGNSAPDKSGLPSDRFSAERTGGSVSTLTIQRTQQEDSAVYLCASSERLLSYEQYFGPGTRLTVT.

This clone was counted only a few times. J is TRBJ1-2 and V is TRBV30; no firm D call. V was shortened by 1 base and J by 8 bases, with 11 bases between the two germline ends. The CDR3 loop spans 12 amino acids. Per germline, CDR1 GTSNPN and CDR2 SVGIG (reference sequence). CDR3 DNA: TGTGCCTGGAGTGAGGGCCTGGGGGGCTACACCTTC. This sequence encodes CAWSEGLGGYTF.

The CDR3 reads CASSTDNGGTGNTIYF. CDR3 bases: TGTGCCAGTAGTACGGACAACGGGGGCACGGGAAACACCATATATTTT. This chain connects TRBV19 to TRBJ1-3, with D possibly TRBD1 on 6 matching bases. This CDR3 is built from 16 residues. V dropped 4 bases and J dropped 4 bases, with 17 bases sitting between them. Germline CDR1 is LNHDA and CDR2 is SQIVND (reference sequence).

The chain combines TRBV30 with TRBJ2-1, with 10 bases fitting TRBD2. Germline-derived CDR1 and CDR2 are GTSNPN and SVGIG (reference sequence). This CDR3 spans 15 amino acids. V gave up 0 bases and J gave up 8 bases; unmatched junction bases: 7. In DNA, the CDR3 is TGTGCCTGGAGTGTACTAGCGGGAAAGTTGGATGAGCAGTTCTTC. Translating gives CAWSVLAGKLDEQFF. Complete variable domain (other parts from reference TRBV30 and TRBJ2-1): SQTIHQWPATLVQPVGSPLSLECTVEGTSNPNLYWYRQAAGRGLQLLFYSVGIGQISSEVPQNLSASRPQDRQFILSSKKLLLSDSGFYLCAWSVLAGKLDEQFFGPGTRLTVL.

The chain carries TRBV19 and TRBJ1-2; D not resolved. Looked up from germline, CDR1 is LNHDA and CDR2 is SQIVND (reference sequence). This CDR3 is built from 14 residues. The ends were cut back, 7 bases at V and 4 bases at J, with 16 bases in the middle. This chain's CDR3 is CASTQAGGLYGYTF. In DNA, the CDR3 is TGTGCCAGTACTCAGGCAGGCGGCCTCTATGGCTACACCTTC.

This chain uses TRBV7-9 with TRBJ2-7; D not certain. This CDR3 has 12 residues. Trimming removed 5 bases at V and 3 bases at J, with 8 bases between. Germline V gene lookup returns CDR1 SEHNR and CDR2 FQNEAQ (reference sequence). CDR3 residues: CASSPIVYEQYF. The CDR3 DNA reads TGTGCCAGCAGCCCCATTGTCTACGAGCAGTACTTC.

The CDR3 nucleotides read TGTGCCAGCTCACCAAGGTCGGTTCCTGAGACTCAGCCCCAGCATTTT. It is translated as CASSPRSVPETQPQHF. The rearrangement joins TRBV18 to TRBJ1-5; no firm D call. The CDR3 runs to 16 residues. CDR1 KGHSH and CDR2 LQKENI come from the germline V gene. V shed 2 bases and J shed 6 bases, with 17 bases lying between them.

The V call is TRBV9, the J call TRBJ1-1; weak D call: TRBD1 (6 bases). Germline V gene sequence: CDR1 SGDLS, CDR2 YYNGEE. The length of the CDR3 is 15 residues. Deletions cut 0 bases from V and 2 bases from J, with 11 bases between. The CDR3 DNA sequence: TGTGCCAGCAGCGTAGGAGGGGGAGGAAACACTGAAGCTTTCTTT. This gives the protein CASSVGGGGNTEAFF.

The V call is TRBV30, the J call TRBJ1-1; D unresolved. Trimming pared 0 bases from V and 1 base from J, leaving 6 bases between. Germline assignment: CDR1 GTSNPN and CDR2 SVGIG (reference sequence). CDR3 size: 13 residues. The CDR3 spells CAWSVGGNTEAFF. The CDR3 DNA reads TGTGCCTGGAGTGTAGGAGGGAACACTGAAGCTTTCTTT.

The V gene is TRBV18, the J gene TRBJ1-3; no definite D call. The CDR3 extends over 14 amino acids. CDR1 and CDR2 (germline): KGHSH, LQKENI. Trimming removed 8 bases at V and 1 base at J, with 12 bases between. CDR3 in amino acids: CASHKPGSGNTIYF. CDR3 coding DNA: TGTGCCAGCCACAAACCCGGTTCTGGAAACACCATATATTTT.

V gene TRBV11-2 combines with J gene TRBJ2-1; 7 bases agree with TRBD1. V was clipped by 7 bases and J by 8 bases; unmatched bases: 5. From germline, CDR1 is SGHAT and CDR2 FQNNGV. There are 12 residues in the CDR3. The CDR3 region is CASTRQGYEQFF. The CDR3 DNA reads as TGTGCCAGCACCAGACAGGGCTATGAGCAGTTCTTC.

The gene calls are TRBV6-5 and TRBJ1-1; a weak D match, TRBD1 (6 bases). The CDR3 totals 14 residues. Between the trimmed V and J ends, which lost 6 bases and 3 bases, there was a span of 14 bases. Germline V lookup: CDR1 MNHEY, CDR2 SVGAGI. The CDR3 reads CASRGTGADTEAFF. The CDR3 DNA is TGTGCCAGCAGGGGTACGGGGGCTGACACTGAAGCTTTCTTT.

CDR3 coding DNA: TGTGCCAGCAGTAGCGGGAGAGCAAGCTCCTACAATGAGCAGTTCTTC. Translating it yields CASSSGRASSYNEQFF. The chain has TRBV6-2 or TRBV6-3 and TRBJ2-1; 8 bases are a match to TRBD2. There are 16 residues in the CDR3. CDR1 and CDR2 (germline): MNHEY, SVGEGT. J gave up 0 bases and V 5 bases, and 6 bases lay outside the gene matches.

The chain joins TRBV30 to TRBJ1-4, with D tentatively TRBD1 (6 bases). CDR1 is GTSNPN and CDR2 is SVGIG in the germline V gene (reference sequence). Trimming pared 2 bases from V and 7 bases from J, leaving 14 bases between. The CDR3 loop spans 14 amino acids. As DNA, the CDR3 is TGTGCCTGGAGTCCTGGACAGTTGTCTGAAAAACTGTTTTTT. This codes for CAWSPGQLSEKLFF.

The rearrangement uses TRBV28 and TRBJ2-7; 7 bases map to TRBD2. This CDR3 is built from 16 residues. V was clipped by 3 bases and J by 1 base; unmatched bases: 9. CDR1 and CDR2 from the germline V gene are MDHEN and SYDVKM. The CDR3 loop reads CASSFYRREPSYEQYF. In DNA form, the CDR3 reads TGTGCCAGCAGTTTTTATCGGCGGGAGCCTTCCTACGAGCAGTACTTC.

This clone was recorded a few times. The chain has TRBV27 and TRBJ2-5; 7 positions match TRBD2. Germline lookup yields CDR1 MNHEY and CDR2 SMNVEV (reference sequence). Losses at the gene ends were 6 bases for V and 5 bases for J; bases not matched to a gene: 6. The CDR3 covers 13 residues. CDR3 DNA sequence: TGTGCCAGCAGGGCAGGGAGGGTGGAGACCCAGTACTTC. This sequence encodes CASRAGRVETQYF.

The chain employs TRBV10-2 and TRBJ1-5; D not resolved. The CDR3 sequence is 13 residues long. Germline-derived CDR1 and CDR2 are WSHSY and SAAADI. Trimming pared 2 bases from V and 6 bases from J, leaving 8 bases between. The CDR3 is CASSEGRSQPQHF. The CDR3 region has the DNA TGCGCCAGCAGTGAGGGCCGGTCTCAGCCCCAGCATTTT.